The entry below gives a single TCR beta chain sequence along with its context. The data stem from a study of blood T cell repertoires in COVID-19. About the research overall: Italy, Spain and the United States were the sources of the convalescent and acute COVID-19 samples. The analysed material was cDNA or gDNA that came from T cells, B-cell-depleted T cells, or PBMCs.

In the authors' workflow: The assay estimated nucleated cells by amplifying reference gene primers. The data were produced by immunoSEQ multiplex PCR, yet TCRdb's version contains in-frame clones alone and is incomplete. V, J and clone size reflect that table, while D and trimming were determined from the DNA. The sample contains a few hundred thousand clones, roughly 90% of which appear only once. V shed 8 bases and J shed 2 bases, with 13 bases lying between them. Germline CDR1 is MNHEY and CDR2 is SVGAGI. The length of the CDR3 is 13 residues. Sequencing was performed on peripheral blood. This chain uses TRBV6-5 with TRBJ2-7; weak D call: TRBD2 (5 bases). This TCR derives from a woman between 50 and 59 years old who had recovered from COVID-19. The CDR3 nucleotides read TGTGCCAGCCGGGAATCCCAGGCCTACGAGCAGTACTTC. Amino acid sequence: CASRESQAYEQYF.